This record covers a single T cell receptor beta chain. Its target is not known. Every sample had a minimum of 6.5 million PBMCs isolated. Total RNA amounts of at least 6 micrograms were extracted per sample. With a J-beta primer mix and a sample-barcoded 5' primer, a second PCR ran about 7 to 12 cycles. TCRdb itself ran the 5' RACE reads through MiXCR, one entry per CDR3 protein. In the table there are 1.5 million to 1.9 million distinct CDR3 sequences, less than 45% of which are singletons. This entry is derived from a study of blood T cells in healthy people across ages. Study-wide results and limits: Naive T cell percentage showed a strong correlation with the diversity of TCR beta.

The CDR3 covers 19 residues. The ends lost 6 bases at V and 1 base at J; junction bases unmatched: 18. The origin of this receptor is a woman younger than 30 in good health. Sequences were obtained from blood. The chain recombines TRBV12-3 or TRBV12-4 with TRBJ1-1; 9 nucleotides align to TRBD1. CDR3 bases: TGTGCCAGCAGACCTTCTTCCGGGACAGGGTACCTCGGGAACACTGAAGCTTTCTTT. Translation: CASRPSSGTGYLGNTEAFF.